A single sample gave rise to the 11 T cell receptor beta chains below, sequenced in a study of identical twins. Via MiXCR, TCRdb re-called the 5' RACE reads, giving one row per CDR3 protein. The sample includes about 1.7 million distinct CDR3 sequences, under 35% of them seen just once. Specimen: cord blood. The source of these receptors is a newborn girl in good health.

The chain uses TRBV12-3 or TRBV12-4 and TRBJ1-6; 9 bases line up with TRBD1. This CDR3 is 15 amino acids long. J gave up 8 bases and V 6 bases, and 8 bases lay outside the gene matches. The CDR3 coding sequence is TGTGCCAGCAGGGTGGACAGGGGACGGGATTCACCCCTCCACTTT. As protein: CASRVDRGRDSPLHF.

This clonotype was recorded a few times. This rearrangement joins TRBV12-3 or TRBV12-4 to TRBJ2-5, with a possible D match to TRBD1 (8 bases). The CDR3 contains 15 residues. V dropped 4 bases and J dropped 2 bases, with 14 bases sitting between them. CDR3 residues: CASSSDREGQETQYF. DNA for the CDR3: TGTGCCAGCAGTTCGGACAGGGAGGGACAAGAGACCCAGTACTTC.

The CDR3 here is CASSKEGAKNIQCF. In nucleotides, the CDR3 is TGTGCCAGCAGCAAAGAAGGAGCCAAAAACATTCAGTGCTTC. J is TRBJ2-4 and V is TRBV21-1. TRBV21-1 is a pseudogene. This CDR3 is 14 amino acids long.

This clonotype has only a few counts. The chain carries TRBV7-8 and TRBJ2-4; D possibly matches TRBD1 or TRBD2 (6 bases each). CDR1 and CDR2 from the germline V gene are SGHVS and FQNEAQ. The CDR3 totals 16 residues. Trimming took off 2 bases at V and 0 bases at J, with 11 bases between the two ends. The CDR3 sequence is CASSLKGDLAKNIQYF. The CDR3, as DNA: TGTGCCAGCAGCTTAAAGGGGGACTTAGCCAAAAACATTCAGTACTTC.

This chain connects TRBV24-1 to TRBJ1-2; TRBD1 is a possible D gene (5 bases). The CDR3 length is 19 residues. Trimming took 0 bases from V and 0 from J, leaving 19 bases between them. Germline CDR1 reads KGHDR; CDR2 reads SFDVKD. The chain's CDR3 is CATSDLLLLPGRPNYGYTF. The DNA of the CDR3 is TGTGCCACCAGTGATTTGCTCCTACTGCCGGGACGCCCTAACTATGGCTACACCTTC.

This clonotype was detected a few times. V and J are TRBV10-3 and TRBJ1-4; D gene ambiguous. V lost 0 bases, J lost 0 bases, and 5 bases lay in between. The CDR3 consists of 15 residues. Germline V CDR1 and CDR2: ENHRY, SYGVKD. CDR3 bases: TGTGCCATCAGTGAGTCGGCAGCAACTAATGAAAAACTGTTTTTT. The encoded protein is CAISESAATNEKLFF.

This chain links TRBV6-1 with TRBJ1-5; TRBD1 agrees at 8 bases. Trimming removed 7 bases from V and 6 bases from J; junction bases left unmatched: 8. The germline V gene encodes CDR1 MNHNS and CDR2 SASEGT. This CDR3 has 14 residues. The DNA of the CDR3 is TGTGCCAGCACGCTAGACAGGGGTATTCAGCCCCAGCATTTT. This gives the protein CASTLDRGIQPQHF.

V is TRBV4-2 and J is TRBJ1-4; unclear D gene. V was cut by 1 base and J by 0 bases, with 9 bases left in between. The CDR3 loop spans 16 amino acids. The V gene's germline CDR1 is LGHNA and CDR2 YNFKEQ. CDR3 loop: CASSQGSGSTNEKLFF. The CDR3 DNA reads TGTGCCAGCAGCCAAGGGTCAGGTTCAACTAATGAAAAACTGTTTTTT.

J is TRBJ2-5 and V is TRBV20-1, with D possibly being TRBD2 (7 bases). The CDR3 contains 15 residues. Germline CDR1 DFQATT, CDR2 SNEGSKA (reference sequence). Trimming pared 6 bases from V and 3 bases from J, leaving 20 bases between. Written as DNA, the CDR3 is TGCAGTGCCCAACGGGGGCTAGCGGTTAAAGAGACCCAGTACTTC. This gives the protein CSAQRGLAVKETQYF.

The sample holds many counts of this clonotype. CDR3: CSVRWTGAYEQYF. The CDR3 nucleotides read TGCAGCGTCCGGTGGACAGGGGCTTACGAGCAGTACTTC. The chain employs TRBV29-1 and TRBJ2-7; the match to TRBD1 covers 9 bases. Unmatched junction bases numbered 7, after V lost 6 bases and J lost 4 bases. This CDR3 has 13 amino acids. Germline CDR1 is SQVTM and CDR2 is ANQGSEA.

On this clonotype itself: Its ends do not fully match the called genes, so a read error is possible. This CDR3 is CSANTGGRNHGYTF. For the CDR3, the DNA is TGCAGTGCAAACACAGGGGGCCGTAACCATGGCTACACCTTC. The V and J genes are TRBV20-1 and TRBJ1-2; 9 bases match TRBD1. The CDR3 is 14 amino acids. Germline CDR1 is DFQATT and CDR2 is SNEGSKA (reference sequence).